These 25 T cell receptor beta chains were sequenced from one sample in a study of T-cell reconstitution after alpha-beta-depleted transplantation in children. Construction of the TCRbeta library involved unique molecular identifiers. TCRdb re-called the PCR reads through MiXCR, storing one row per CDR3 protein. The sample consists of a few hundred thousand distinct CDR3 sequences, around 15% of them appearing once. The source was PBMCs, mostly from graft donor cells, collected 360 days after TCRalphabeta/CD19-depleted stem cell transplant. The source of these receptors is a boy younger than two who had a stem cell transplant for Wiskott-Aldrich syndrome, so the T cells may come from the graft donor.

This clonotype has only a few counts. The CDR3 DNA follows: TGTGCCAGCAGTCCCATCCCTATGAGGAAAAGAGGGGGAGAGACCCAGTACTTC. Protein sequence: CASSPIPMRKRGGETQYF. The chain couples TRBV6-5 to TRBJ2-5; TRBD1 is a possible D gene (6 bases). This CDR3 has 18 residues. The germline gives CDR1 MNHEY, CDR2 SVGAGI. V was trimmed by 5 bases and J by 4 bases, leaving 26 bases between them.

V gene TRBV19 combines with J gene TRBJ2-2; 12 bases map to TRBD2. V gave up 4 bases and J gave up 5 bases; unmatched junction bases: 5. The CDR3 covers 16 residues. Germline V gives CDR1 LNHDA, CDR2 SQIVND (reference sequence). In nucleotides, the CDR3 is TGTGCCAGTAGTACAACTAGCGGGAGGACGACCGGGGAGCTGTTTTTT. Translation gives CASSTTSGRTTGELFF.

The V gene is TRBV5-1, the J gene TRBJ2-1; 9 nucleotides match TRBD1. With V trimmed by 3 bases and J by 0 bases, 4 bases remained unmatched. The CDR3 loop spans 16 amino acids. CDR1 is SGHRS, CDR2 YFSETQ, per germline. CDR3 in DNA: TGCGCCAGCAGCTCGACAGGGGGAGGCTCCTACAATGAGCAGTTCTTC. Protein product: CASSSTGGGSYNEQFF.

This clonotype was observed many times. The chain uses TRBV24-1 and TRBJ2-7; D gene uncertain. The V end lost 0 bases, the J end lost 8 bases, and 10 bases lay between the germline ends. The CDR3 has 13 residues. The germline gives CDR1 KGHDR, CDR2 SFDVKD. The CDR3 loop reads CATSDLKVGKQYF. DNA for the CDR3: TGTGCCACCAGTGATTTGAAGGTGGGAAAGCAGTACTTC.

At least ten counts were recorded for this clonotype. The chain recombines TRBV12-3 or TRBV12-4 with TRBJ2-5; D possibly matches TRBD1 or TRBD2 (5 bases each). V was trimmed by 3 bases and J by 4 bases, leaving 12 bases between them. This CDR3 is 14 amino acids long. The CDR3 loop is CASSFWGPRETQYF. The CDR3 nucleotides read TGTGCCAGCAGTTTCTGGGGACCCAGAGAGACCCAGTACTTC.

This clonotype was seen a few times. This chain joins TRBV20-1 and TRBJ2-1, with TRBD1 as a possible D gene (6 bases). This CDR3 contains 12 residues. CDR1 and CDR2 (germline): DFQATT, SNEGSKA (reference sequence). Trimming cost V 6 bases and J 4 bases, with 10 bases left between them. CDR3 in DNA: TGCAGTGCGGGGGCCCCTTACAATGAGCAGTTCTTC. Encoded protein: CSAGAPYNEQFF.

This clonotype has only a few counts. V and J are TRBV24-1 and TRBJ2-7; TRBD1 agrees at 7 bases. V dropped 3 bases and J dropped 2; count of bases not matched to a gene: 6. The CDR3 has 15 amino acids. From germline, CDR1 is KGHDR and CDR2 SFDVKD. The CDR3 DNA reads as TGTGCCACCAGTGATGGGGGACAGCCACCCTACGAGCAGTACTTC. Translation gives CATSDGGQPPYEQYF.

This clonotype came up many times. This chain links TRBV7-6 with TRBJ2-7, with 8 bases identical to TRBD1. CDR1 is SGHVS and CDR2 is FNYEAQ in the germline V gene. After removal of 1 base from V and 7 bases from J, the junction contained 3 bases not matched to a gene. The length of the CDR3 is 13 residues. The chain's CDR3 is CASSLGDRSEQYF. The CDR3 DNA reads as TGTGCCAGCAGCTTAGGGGACAGGAGTGAGCAGTACTTC.

The sample holds a few counts of this clonotype. The V and J genes are TRBV5-1 and TRBJ2-3; possibly TRBD2 for D (6 bases). The CDR3 totals 16 residues. The ends were cut back, 0 bases at V and 2 bases at J, with 13 bases in the middle. CDR1 SGHRS and CDR2 YFSETQ come from the germline V gene. As DNA, the CDR3 is TGCGCCAGCAGCTTGGGGAGGGGACCTCCCACAGATACGCAGTATTTT. Amino acid sequence: CASSLGRGPPTDTQYF.

The table lists this clonotype with a few counts. The rearrangement links TRBV18 to TRBJ1-5, with 8 bases identical to TRBD1. The CDR3 totals 15 residues. V trimming: 5 bases; J trimming: 5 bases; junction bases outside the gene matches: 8. Looked up from germline, CDR1 is KGHSH and CDR2 is LQKENI. The CDR3 region is CASSGDRRGHQPQHF. The CDR3 bases are TGTGCCAGCTCAGGGGACAGGCGGGGGCATCAGCCCCAGCATTTT.

This clonotype was seen only a few times. This chain joins TRBV10-2 and TRBJ2-7, with D hard to call. Germline V gene lookup returns CDR1 WSHSY and CDR2 SAAADI. The CDR3 has 14 residues. The germline V and J ends were trimmed by 5 bases and 3 bases, with 14 bases remaining between them. In DNA, the CDR3 is TGCGCCAGCAGTCAAAGCCTATTGGGCTACGAGCAGTACTTC. Translating it yields CASSQSLLGYEQYF.

The chain employs TRBV3-1 and TRBJ2-1; 12 nucleotides line up with TRBD2. The CDR3 extends over 15 amino acids. Germline CDR1 and CDR2: LGHDT and YNNKEL (reference sequence). V gave up 2 bases and J gave up 7 bases; unmatched junction bases: 3. This CDR3 is CASSQNGLAGNEQFF. The CDR3 region has the DNA TGTGCCAGCAGCCAAAATGGACTAGCGGGGAATGAGCAGTTCTTC.

This clonotype was found a few times. V usage is TRBV7-9 and J usage is TRBJ2-1; the D gene could be TRBD1 or TRBD2 (5 bases each). This CDR3 comprises 12 residues. Trimming stripped 1 base from V and 11 bases from J, with 9 bases between. Germline assignment: CDR1 SEHNR and CDR2 FQNEAQ (reference sequence). DNA for the CDR3: TGTGCCAGCAGCTTAGGAAGGGGACAGCAGTTCTTC. Its protein is CASSLGRGQQFF.

Many counts were recorded for this clonotype. The chain uses TRBV2 and TRBJ2-7; D is perhaps TRBD1 (5 bases). Trimming took off 4 bases at V and 2 bases at J, with 9 bases between the two ends. From germline, CDR1 is SNHLY and CDR2 FYNNEI. The CDR3 is made up of 13 amino acids. The CDR3 region has the DNA TGTGCCAGCAGTGTAGACAGAACCTACGAGCAGTACTTC. This sequence encodes CASSVDRTYEQYF.

A few counts support this clonotype. The chain recombines TRBV15 with TRBJ2-7, with TRBD1 matching over 8 bases. The trim removed 0 bases at V and 3 bases at J, leaving 7 bases unmatched. From germline, CDR1 is LNHNV and CDR2 YYDKDF (reference sequence). This CDR3 spans 16 amino acids. This chain's CDR3 is CATSRDIGTGLYEQYF. CDR3 in DNA: TGTGCCACCAGCAGAGATATAGGGACAGGTCTCTACGAGCAGTACTTC. Full variable domain (missing parts from reference TRBV15 and TRBJ2-7): DAMVIQNPRYQVTQFGKPVTLSCSQTLNHNVMYWYQQKSSQAPKLLFHYYDKDFNNEADTPDNFQSRRPNTSFCFLDIRSPGLGDTAMYLCATSRDIGTGLYEQYFGPGTRLTVT.

In this sample, this clonotype turned up once. The V gene is TRBV20-1, the J gene TRBJ1-2; D gene uncertain. CDR3 length: 13 residues. Trimming removed 0 bases from V and 1 base from J, with 6 bases in between. Per germline, CDR1 DFQATT and CDR2 SNEGSKA (reference sequence). In DNA form, the CDR3 reads TGCAGTGCTAGAGATTGGCATAACTATGGCTACACCTTC. Amino acid sequence: CSARDWHNYGYTF.

The sample holds a few counts of this clonotype. The chain recombines TRBV11-2 with TRBJ2-5, with D hard to call. Germline CDR1 reads SGHAT; CDR2 reads FQNNGV. The CDR3 runs 15 residues. The V end lost 1 base, the J end lost 4 bases, and 13 bases lay between the germline ends. The CDR3 bases are TGTGCCAGCAGCTTAGGCGTGACTTCGGGAGAGACCCAGTACTTC. Encoded protein: CASSLGVTSGETQYF.

This clonotype was observed a few times. The chain is built from TRBV7-9 and TRBJ2-1, with 10 bases that match TRBD2. The CDR3 consists of 15 residues. V was clipped by 4 bases and J by 9 bases; unmatched bases: 9. CDR1 and CDR2 from the germline V gene are SEHNR and FQNEAQ (reference sequence). In DNA, the CDR3 is TGTGCCAGCAGCTCGAGCGGGAGGGCCTTCGGTGAGCAGTTCTTC. Translated, it gives CASSSSGRAFGEQFF.

The chain combines TRBV6-2 or TRBV6-3 with TRBJ2-5, with 9 bases that match TRBD1. The CDR3 covers 13 residues. Germline V lookup: CDR1 MNHEY, CDR2 SVGEGT. V gave up 0 bases and J gave up 13 bases; unmatched junction bases: 6. The CDR3 region has the DNA TGTGCCAGCAGTTACTCACAGGGGGCGGCGCGGTACTTC. Its protein product is CASSYSQGAARYF.

This chain connects TRBV5-1 to TRBJ2-7; possible D gene TRBD1, 6 bases. CDR1 is SGHRS, CDR2 YFSETQ, per germline. The CDR3 runs to 14 residues. V lost 1 base to trimming and J lost 6 bases, with 14 bases between them. DNA of the CDR3: TGCGCCAGCAGCTTGACAGGGATTCGCGCCGAGCAGTACTTC. Protein product: CASSLTGIRAEQYF.

The table lists this clonotype with a few counts. The CDR3 protein is CSAREGLANEQFF. CDR3 sequence (DNA): TGCAGTGCTAGGGAGGGACTAGCGAATGAGCAGTTCTTC. The V call is TRBV20-1, the J call TRBJ2-1, with TRBD2 matching over 10 bases. Losses at the gene ends were 3 bases for V and 7 bases for J; bases not matched to a gene: 3. CDR1 is DFQATT, CDR2 SNEGSKA, per germline (reference sequence). The CDR3 spans 13 residues.

In this sample, this clonotype turned up a few times. The chain uses TRBV5-1 and TRBJ2-7; weak D call: TRBD2 (6 bases). CDR1 and CDR2 from the germline V gene are SGHRS and YFSETQ. The CDR3 loop spans 15 amino acids. Trimming took 4 bases from V and 7 from J, leaving 21 bases between them. This chain's CDR3 is CASSPEAGRKIEQYF. The CDR3 DNA follows: TGCGCCAGCAGCCCGGAGGCGGGACGCAAGATTGAGCAGTACTTC.

This clonotype showed up just a few times. The V call is TRBV2, the J call TRBJ2-5; D gene unclear. Germline CDR1 reads SNHLY; CDR2 reads FYNNEI. The CDR3 contains 11 residues. Trimming took 2 bases from V and 5 from J, leaving 3 bases between them. The CDR3 nucleotides read TGTGCCAGCAGTGAATTCGAGACCCAGTACTTC. This sequence encodes CASSEFETQYF. Based on the CDR3 plus reference TRBV2 and TRBJ2-5, the full variable domain is EPEVTQTPSHQVTQMGQEVILRCVPISNHLYFYWYRQILGQKVEFLVSFYNNEISEKSEIFDDQFSVERPDGSNFTLKIRSTKLEDSAMYFCASSEFETQYFGPGTRLLVL.

The chain joins TRBV29-1 to TRBJ2-1; TRBD2 aligns across 7 bases. The germline V gene has CDR1 SQVTM and CDR2 ANQGSEA. V shed 6 bases, J shed 4 bases, and the junction held 9 bases outside the gene matches. The CDR3 has 14 amino acids. This CDR3 is CSVGRGPLYNEQFF. DNA of the CDR3: TGCAGCGTGGGGAGGGGCCCTCTTTACAATGAGCAGTTCTTC.

The J gene is TRBJ2-7, the V gene TRBV12-3 or TRBV12-4, with 9 bases that match TRBD2. With V trimmed by 2 bases and J by 3 bases, 2 bases remained unmatched. This CDR3 has 14 amino acids. Here the CDR3 DNA reads TGTGCCAGCAGTTTACTAGCGGGAAACTACGAGCAGTACTTC. Translation gives CASSLLAGNYEQYF.